This T cell receptor beta chain came from a study of T cell responses to AZD1222 COVID-19 vaccine. Germline lookup yields CDR1 SGHKS and CDR2 YYEKEE (reference sequence). Trimming took 6 bases from V and 7 from J, leaving 16 bases between them. This CDR3 region has 13 residues. The assay was immunoSEQ multiplex PCR, and TCRdb's table has in-frame clones only and misses some. This sample has about 55,000 clones, with more than 70% found just once. The chain carries TRBV5-5 and TRBJ1-2; a weak D match, TRBD1 (6 bases). Sequenced here: peripheral blood, sampled on day 0 of AZD1222 vaccination. The clonotype comes from an adult in good health. CDR3 DNA sequence: TGTGCCAGCAACTCCTACAGGGACGGTGGCTACACCTTC. It is translated as CASNSYRDGGYTF.